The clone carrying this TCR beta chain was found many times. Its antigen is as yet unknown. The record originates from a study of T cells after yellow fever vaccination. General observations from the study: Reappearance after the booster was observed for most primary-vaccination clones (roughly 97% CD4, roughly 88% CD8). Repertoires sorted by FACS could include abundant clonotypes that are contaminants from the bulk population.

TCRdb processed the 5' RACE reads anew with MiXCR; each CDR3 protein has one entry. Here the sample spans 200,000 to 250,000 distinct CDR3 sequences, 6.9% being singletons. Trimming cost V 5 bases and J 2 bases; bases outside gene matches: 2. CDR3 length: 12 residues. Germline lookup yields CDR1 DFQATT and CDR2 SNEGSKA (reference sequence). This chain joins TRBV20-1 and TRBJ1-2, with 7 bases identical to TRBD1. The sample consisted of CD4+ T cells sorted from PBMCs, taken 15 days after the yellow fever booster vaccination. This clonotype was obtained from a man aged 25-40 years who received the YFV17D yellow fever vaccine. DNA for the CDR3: TGCAGTGCTGGGACAGAAAACTATGGCTACACCTTC. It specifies CSAGTENYGYTF.